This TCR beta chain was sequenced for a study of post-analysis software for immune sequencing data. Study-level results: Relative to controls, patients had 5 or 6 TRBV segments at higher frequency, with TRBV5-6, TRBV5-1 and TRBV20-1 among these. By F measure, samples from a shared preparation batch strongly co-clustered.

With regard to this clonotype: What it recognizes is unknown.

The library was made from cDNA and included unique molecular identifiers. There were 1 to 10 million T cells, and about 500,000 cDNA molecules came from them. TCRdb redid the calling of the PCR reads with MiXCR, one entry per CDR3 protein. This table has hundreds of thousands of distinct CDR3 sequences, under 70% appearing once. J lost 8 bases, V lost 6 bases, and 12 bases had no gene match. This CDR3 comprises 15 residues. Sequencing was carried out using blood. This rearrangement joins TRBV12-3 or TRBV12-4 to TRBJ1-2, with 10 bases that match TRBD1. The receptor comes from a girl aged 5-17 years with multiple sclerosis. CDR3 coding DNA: TGTGCCAGCAGCCAAACAGGGACAGGGGAAAGAGGCTACACCTTC. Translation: CASSQTGTGERGYTF.